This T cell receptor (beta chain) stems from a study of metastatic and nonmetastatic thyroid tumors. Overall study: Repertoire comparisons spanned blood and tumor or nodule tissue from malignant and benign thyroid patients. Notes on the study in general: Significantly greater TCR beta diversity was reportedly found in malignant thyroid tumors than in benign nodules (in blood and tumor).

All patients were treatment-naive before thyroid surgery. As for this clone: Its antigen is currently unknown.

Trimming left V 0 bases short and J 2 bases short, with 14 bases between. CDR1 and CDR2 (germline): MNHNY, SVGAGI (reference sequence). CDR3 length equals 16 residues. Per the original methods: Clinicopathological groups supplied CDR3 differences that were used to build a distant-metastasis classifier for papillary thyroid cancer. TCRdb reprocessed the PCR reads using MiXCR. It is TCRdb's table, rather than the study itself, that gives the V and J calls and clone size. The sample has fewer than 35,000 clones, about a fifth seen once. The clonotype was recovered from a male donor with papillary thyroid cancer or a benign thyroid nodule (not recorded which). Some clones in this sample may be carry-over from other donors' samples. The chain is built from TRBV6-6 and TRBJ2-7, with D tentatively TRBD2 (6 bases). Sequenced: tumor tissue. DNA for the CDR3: TGTGCCAGCAGTTACTCGTTGGGAGGTATGCCCTACGAGCAGTACTTC. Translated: CASSYSLGGMPYEQYF.